This TCR beta chain was recorded in a study of CD8+CD57+ T cells in acquired aplastic anemia. Study details: Each DNA sample taken from sorted CD4+ and CD8+ cells came to 3 to 4 ug on average. Findings of the study overall: A set of twenty-nine CD8+ CDR3 sequences was shared between patients and controls, and these sequences appeared highly expressed in patients.

Worth noting for this clonotype: No antigen is known for it.

This CDR3 comprises 15 residues. The V end was cut by 2 bases, the J end by 6 bases, with 16 bases between. Germline assignment: CDR1 SSHAT and CDR2 FNYEAQ (reference sequence). According to the study, genomic DNA was the template for TCR beta VDJ and CDR3 profiling. TCRdb processed the reads anew with MiXCR; each CDR3 protein has one entry. The table records tens of thousands of distinct CDR3 sequences, about 45% of them present only once. The sample was sorted CD4+, CD8+, or CD8+CD57+ T cells (not recorded which) from PBMCs. The chain joins TRBV7-7 to TRBJ2-5; TRBD1 is a possible D gene (7 bases). The sequence was collected from a human donor in good health, serving as a control. The DNA for the CDR3 is TGTGCCAGCAGCTTAACGGGGGCACAGGGGAAGACCCAGTACTTC. It yields the protein CASSLTGAQGKTQYF.